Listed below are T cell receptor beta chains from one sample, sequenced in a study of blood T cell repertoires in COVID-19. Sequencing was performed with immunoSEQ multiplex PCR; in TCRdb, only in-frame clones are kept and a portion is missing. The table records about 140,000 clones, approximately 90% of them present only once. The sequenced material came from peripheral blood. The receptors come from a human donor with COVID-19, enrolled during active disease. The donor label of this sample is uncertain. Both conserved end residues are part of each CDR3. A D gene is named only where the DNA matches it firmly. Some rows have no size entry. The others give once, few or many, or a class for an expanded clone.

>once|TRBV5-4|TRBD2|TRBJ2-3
TGTGCCAGCAGCTTCTCGGGGGGGGATACGCAGTATTTT
CASSFSGGDTQYF
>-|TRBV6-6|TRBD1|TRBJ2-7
TGTGCCAGCAGTTACTTGGGACAGGGGACCGACGAGCAGTACTTC
CASSYLGQGTDEQYF
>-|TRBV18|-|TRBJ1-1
TGTGCCAGCTCAGTTGGACAGATGAACACTGAAGCTTTCTTT
CASSVGQMNTEAFF
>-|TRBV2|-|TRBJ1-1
TGTGCCAGCAGCTCGGACACGAACACTGAAGCTTTCTTT
CASSSDTNTEAFF
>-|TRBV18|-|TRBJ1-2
TGTGCCAGCTCACCACAGGACAGCTATGGCTACACCTTC
CASSPQDSYGYTF
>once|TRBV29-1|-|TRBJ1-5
TGCAGCGTAGGAGGGGAGGGACAGCCCCAGCATTTT
CSVGGEGQPQHF
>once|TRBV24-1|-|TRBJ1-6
TGTGCCACCAGTGACTACAACAGGGAATCGTGTAATTCACCCCTCCACTTT
CATSDYNRESCNSPLHF
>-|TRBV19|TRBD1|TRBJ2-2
TGTGCCAGTACCCAGGGAGCAGGGGGCGGGGAGCTGTTTTTT
CASTQGAGGGELFF
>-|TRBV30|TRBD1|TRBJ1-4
TGTGCCTACGACAGGGCGGAAAAACTGTTTTTT
CAYDRAEKLFF
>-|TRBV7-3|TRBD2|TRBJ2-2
TGTGCCAGCAGCCGCATAGCGGGGGGCCAGGGGGAGCTGTTTTTT
CASSRIAGGQGELFF
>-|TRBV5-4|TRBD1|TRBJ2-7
TGTGCCAGCAGCTCGGGGACAGTCTACGAGCAGTACTTC
CASSSGTVYEQYF
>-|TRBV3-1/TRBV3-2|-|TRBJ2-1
TGTGCCAGCAGCCAAGTGGACTCCGGGAGACCATACAATGAGCAGTTCTTC
CASSQVDSGRPYNEQFF
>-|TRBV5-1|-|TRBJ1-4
TGCGCCAGCAGCTTGCAGGGTCCACTTAATGAAAAACTGTTTTTT
CASSLQGPLNEKLFF
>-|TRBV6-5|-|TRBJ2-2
TGTGCCAGCAGTTATTCTAGTTTCGGGGAGCTGTTTTTT
CASSYSSFGELFF
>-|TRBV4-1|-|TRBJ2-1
TGCGCCAGCAGCAAAACGACAGTCTACAATGAGCAGTTCTTC
CASSKTTVYNEQFF
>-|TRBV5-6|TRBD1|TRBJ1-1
TGTGCCAGCACCAGACAGGGGATGACTTTCTTT
CASTRQGMTFF
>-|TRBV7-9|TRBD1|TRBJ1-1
TGTGCCAGCAGCTCAACAGGGGGAATGAACACTGAAGCTTTCTTT
CASSSTGGMNTEAFF
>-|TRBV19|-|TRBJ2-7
TGTGCCAGTAGTATAGGCGGCACCCAGGGTGCCTACGAGCAGTACTTC
CASSIGGTQGAYEQYF
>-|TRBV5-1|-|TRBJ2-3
TGCGCCAGCAGCTTACGTGTTAGTGTGAGTGCAGATACGCAGTATTTT
CASSLRVSVSADTQYF
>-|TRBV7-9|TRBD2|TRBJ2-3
TGTGCCAGCAGCTTTGGTAGCGGGGGGCACACAGATACGCAGTATTTT
CASSFGSGGHTDTQYF